The 7 T cell receptor beta chains below were found in one sample sequenced in a study of blood T cell repertoires in COVID-19. Assay used: immunoSEQ multiplex PCR; TCRdb lists only in-frame clones, some missing. The sample lists about 260,000 clones; roughly 80% were seen once. The specimen sequenced was peripheral blood. The receptors stem from a man aged 55 to 70 who had recovered from COVID-19.

This chain connects TRBV5-4 to TRBJ1-2, with 10 nucleotides matching TRBD1. The V and J ends lost 4 bases and 5 bases, in that order; junction bases with no gene match: 5. The CDR3 has 14 amino acids. CDR1 and CDR2 from the germline V gene are SGHNT and YYREEE (reference sequence). The CDR3 DNA follows: TGTGCCAGCAGCCCCCGGGACAGGGGTTATGGCTACACCTTC. This encodes CASSPRDRGYGYTF.

V is TRBV5-1 and J is TRBJ1-1; 7 positions agree with TRBD1. Germline V gives CDR1 SGHRS, CDR2 YFSETQ. This CDR3 is built from 14 residues. J gave up 3 bases and V 4 bases, and 6 bases lay outside the gene matches. This CDR3 is CASSQGQSYTEAFF. In DNA, the CDR3 is TGCGCCAGCAGCCAGGGACAGTCGTACACTGAAGCTTTCTTT.

The V and J genes are TRBV7-8 and TRBJ2-2; 7 bases line up with TRBD1. The V and J ends lost 3 bases and 8 bases, in that order; junction bases with no gene match: 9. The CDR3 is 15 residues long. Looked up from germline, CDR1 is SGHVS and CDR2 is FQNEAQ. CDR3 in DNA: TGTGCCAGCAGCTTCCGGGACAGAGTGGTAGGGGAGCTGTTTTTT. Encoded protein: CASSFRDRVVGELFF. Looking up the rest from reference TRBV7-8 and TRBJ2-2 gives the full variable domain: GAGVSQSPRYKVAKRGQDVALRCDPISGHVSLFWYQQALGQGPEFLTYFQNEAQLDKSGLPSDRFFAERPEGSVSTLKIQRTQQEDSAVYLCASSFRDRVVGELFFGEGSRLTVL.

This chain's CDR3 is CASNNRGQGAREQYF. In nucleotides, the CDR3 is TGTGCCAGCAACAACCGGGGGCAGGGGGCTCGTGAGCAGTACTTC. V usage is TRBV5-8 and J usage is TRBJ2-7; 8 positions match TRBD1. V dropped 6 bases and J dropped 7; count of bases not matched to a gene: 15. Germline V lookup: CDR1 SGHTS, CDR2 YDEGEE. The CDR3 contains 15 residues.

This chain uses TRBV19 with TRBJ1-3; 8 nucleotides line up with TRBD1. The CDR3 consists of 17 residues. J lost 1 base, V lost 6 bases, and 11 bases had no gene match. Per germline, CDR1 LNHDA and CDR2 SQIVND (reference sequence). The CDR3 region is CASSTRRQGNSGNTIYF. The CDR3 DNA sequence: TGTGCCAGTAGCACCCGGAGACAGGGGAATTCTGGAAACACCATATATTTT.

The chain recombines TRBV6-6 with TRBJ2-7; a possible D gene is TRBD2 (5 bases). CDR3 size: 16 residues. With 2 bases removed from V and 1 base from J, the gap between germline ends came to 15 bases. Germline values: CDR1 MNHNY, CDR2 SVGAGI (reference sequence). CDR3 in amino acids: CASSYQSDFNSYEQYF. The CDR3 nucleotides read TGTGCCAGCAGTTACCAGTCGGACTTTAATTCCTACGAGCAGTACTTC.

The J gene is TRBJ1-2, the V gene TRBV30; D is undetermined. The CDR3 contains 15 residues. The germline gives CDR1 GTSNPN, CDR2 SVGIG (reference sequence). Deletions cut 2 bases from V and 0 bases from J, with 13 bases between. As DNA, the CDR3 is TGTGCCTGGAGTTCGGGGTCCCCAACTAACTATGGCTACACCTTC. Residues: CAWSSGSPTNYGYTF.